The source of this T cell receptor (beta chain) is a study of T cell repertoires in ileal Crohn's disease. About the study: Postoperative therapy was given to about half: fewer than 14 thiopurines, 15 to 20 anti-TNF agents. Study conclusions and caveats: Active smokers at surgery had more clonal expansions than non-smokers.

The CDR3 spans 14 residues. Trimming removed 2 bases from V and 4 bases from J, with 12 bases in between. From germline, CDR1 is SGHRS and CDR2 YFSETQ. Eligibility required adulthood, ileal or ileocolonic Crohn's disease and indicated ileocolonic resection. Here immunoSEQ multiplex PCR was the method, and the copy in TCRdb shows in-frame clones only, minus some. The top ten clones hold around 5.6% of a sample with about 16,000 clones, around 88% of them seen once. Worth noting for this clone: Antigen unknown.

The TCR comes from an adult with Crohn's disease. The sample taken for sequencing was ileal tissue. This rearrangement joins TRBV5-1 to TRBJ1-1, with D possibly matching TRBD1 (5 bases). The CDR3 sequence: CASSFQGFGTEAFF. CDR3 sequence (DNA): TGCGCCAGCAGCTTCCAGGGTTTTGGCACTGAAGCTTTCTTT.